The clone carrying this T cell receptor beta chain appeared once. CDR3 length: 16 amino acids. Germline CDR1 and CDR2: SGHVS and FQNEAQ. V lost 2 bases and J lost 9; bases outside the gene matches: 11. As processed by the authors: Amplification of reference gene primers was used by the study to estimate nucleated cell counts. Using immunoSEQ multiplex PCR, the repertoire was profiled, and TCRdb retains in-frame clones only, with some absent. V and J calls and clone size are those listed in that table; D and trimming were worked out from the DNA. The repertoire holds 90,000 to 150,000 clones, 85% to 90% seen once, with about a tenth in the top ten. The source of the sample is a study of blood T cell repertoires in COVID-19. Study background: Material from acute and convalescent COVID-19 was sourced from the United States, Italy and Spain. T cells, B-cell-depleted T cells, or PBMCs supplied cDNA or gDNA.

The chain joins TRBV7-8 to TRBJ2-1; 9 bases are shared with TRBD2. The sequencing input was peripheral blood. The clonotype was recovered from a man older than 75 with acute or convalescent COVID-19. DNA of the CDR3: TGTGCCAGCAGCTTAAATCGCGCGGGAGGGCCGTCTGAGCAGTTCTTC. It is translated as CASSLNRAGGPSEQFF.